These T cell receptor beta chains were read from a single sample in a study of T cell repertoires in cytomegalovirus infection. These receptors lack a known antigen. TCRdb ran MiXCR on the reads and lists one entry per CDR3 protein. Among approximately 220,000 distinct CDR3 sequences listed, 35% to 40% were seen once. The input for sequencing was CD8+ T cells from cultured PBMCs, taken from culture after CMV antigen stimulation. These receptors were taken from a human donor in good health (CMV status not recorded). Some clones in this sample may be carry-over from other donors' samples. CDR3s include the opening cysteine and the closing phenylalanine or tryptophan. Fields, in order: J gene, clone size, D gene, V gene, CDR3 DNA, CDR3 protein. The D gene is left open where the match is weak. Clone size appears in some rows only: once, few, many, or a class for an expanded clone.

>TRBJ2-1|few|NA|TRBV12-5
TGTGCTAGTGGTTTGGGGAATGAGCAGTTCTTC
CASGLGNEQFF
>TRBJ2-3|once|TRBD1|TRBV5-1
TGCGCCAGCAGCTTAGACAGGGGGCTTGGCACAGATACGCAGTATTTT
CASSLDRGLGTDTQYF
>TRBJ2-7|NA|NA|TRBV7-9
TGTGCCAGCAGACTAGACAGCTACGAGCAGTACTTC
CASRLDSYEQYF
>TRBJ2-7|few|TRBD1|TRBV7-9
TGTGCCAGCAGCTCTAGGGACAGGGGGCCTGTCTTGGAGCAGTACTTC
CASSSRDRGPVLEQYF
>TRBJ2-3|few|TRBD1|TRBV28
TGTGCCAGCAGCGGACAGGAGACTAGCACAGATACGCAGTATTTT
CASSGQETSTDTQYF
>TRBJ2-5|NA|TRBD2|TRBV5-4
TGTGCCAGCAGCTCGGGAGGGAATCAAGAGACCCAGTACTTC
CASSSGGNQETQYF
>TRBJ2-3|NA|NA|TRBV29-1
TGCAGCGTTGCACGGCAGGGGGGCCGCACAGATACGCAGTATTTT
CSVARQGGRTDTQYF
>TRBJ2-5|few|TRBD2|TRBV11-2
TGTGCCAGCAGCTTAGCTGGGGGGGTCAGGGAGACCCAGTACTTC
CASSLAGGVRETQYF
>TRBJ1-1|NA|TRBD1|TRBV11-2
TGTGCCAGCAGCTCGGACAGGGGGCTTACTGAAGCTTTCTTT
CASSSDRGLTEAFF
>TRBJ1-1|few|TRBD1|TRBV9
TGTGCCAGCAGCCCCGGACAGGGTCCCACTGAAGCTTTCTTT
CASSPGQGPTEAFF
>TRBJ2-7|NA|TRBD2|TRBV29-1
TGCAGCGTCGTACTTGCGGGAGGGCCGGGTAGCTCCTACGAGCAGTACTTC
CSVVLAGGPGSSYEQYF